This T cell receptor (beta chain) emerged from a study of T cells in women clearing cervical HPV infection. As for the study in general: For cases, blood was sampled a median approximately 150 days after lesion detection, interquartile range roughly 80 to 230 days. General observations from the study: A classifier using richness and V gene abundances reached an AUC of around 0.78.

With regard to this clone: What it binds is not known. The CDR3 extends 3 residues past the end of the read, so its final part is completed from the germline J gene.

Genomic DNA, averaging roughly 1,200 ng per sample, yielded TCR beta CDR3 via immunoSEQ. Sequencing was performed with immunoSEQ multiplex PCR; in TCRdb, only in-frame clones are kept and a portion is missing. In total, the table holds 20,000 to 25,000 clones. Germline-derived CDR1 and CDR2 are GTSNPN and SVGIG (reference sequence). The CDR3 spans 13 residues. With 0 bases removed from V and 1 base from J, the gap between germline ends came to 5 bases. This receptor was obtained from a woman aged 18 to 75 with a cervical HPV16 infection that either progressed to CIN3+ or cleared (not recorded which). The chain links TRBV30 to TRBJ2-3; D uncertain. The sequenced material came from blood buffy coat. The CDR3 reads CAWSVPGTDTQYF. The sequenced part of the CDR3 DNA is TGTGCCTGGAGTGTACCGGGCACAGATACG.